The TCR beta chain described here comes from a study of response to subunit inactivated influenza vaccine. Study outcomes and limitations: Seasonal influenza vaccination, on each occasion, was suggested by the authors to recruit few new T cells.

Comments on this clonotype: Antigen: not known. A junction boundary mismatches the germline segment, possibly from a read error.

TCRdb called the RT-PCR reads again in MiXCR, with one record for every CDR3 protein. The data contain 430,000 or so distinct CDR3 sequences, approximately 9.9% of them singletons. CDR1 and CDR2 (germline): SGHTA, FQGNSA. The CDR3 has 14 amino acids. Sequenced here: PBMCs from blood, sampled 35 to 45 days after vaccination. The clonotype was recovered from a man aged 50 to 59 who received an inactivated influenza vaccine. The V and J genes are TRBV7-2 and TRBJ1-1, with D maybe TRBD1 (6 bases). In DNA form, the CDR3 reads TGTGCCGGCAGCTCACAGGGACTTGGGACTGAAGCTTTCTTT. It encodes CAGSSQGLGTEAFF.